Included here is one TCR beta chain sequence, with context. Its antigen is currently unknown. One base away lies a much larger clone, so this may be a sequencing read error. Germline values: CDR1 SGHVS, CDR2 FQNEAQ. The CDR3 is made up of 16 amino acids. V gave up 5 bases and J gave up 4 bases, with 20 bases separating them. The source of the sample is a study of Graves' ophthalmopathy and Graves' hyperthyroidism. From RNA, the CDR3 regions of TCR beta chains were amplified and sequenced. RT-PCR in the first round used HTBI primers; a second-round multiplex PCR followed. TCRdb called the multiplex PCR reads again in MiXCR, with one record for every CDR3 protein. The profile shows around 520,000 distinct CDR3 sequences, under 40% of them singletons. Study findings and constraints: With roughly 69% sensitivity and 72.22% specificity, the model predicted ophthalmopathy progression. Blood also harbored most expanded thyroid clonotypes above 0.001 frequency.

The chain uses TRBV7-8 and TRBJ2-5, with D perhaps matching TRBD2 (7 bases). The sample was peripheral blood or thyroid tissue (not recorded which). This receptor was taken from an adult man with Graves' hyperthyroidism. The CDR3 sequence is CASSQAPGGLRETQYF. In DNA form, the CDR3 reads TGTGCCAGCAGCCAAGCACCCGGGGGGCTTCGAGAGACCCAGTACTTC.